This record looks at one TCR beta chain sequence and its context. Its binding antigen is unknown. Base qualities are not provided; no much larger clone lies one nucleotide away. These data come from a study of blood T cell repertoires in COVID-19 (dated by TCRdb to about 2020). About the investigation overall: Samples from collaborators originated in the United States, Italy and Spain and spanned both the acute and convalescent phases of COVID-19. Where available, HLA class I and class II types were obtained from metadata supplied by the sample provider rather than from assay-based typing. The repertoires were released in a freely available public database intended as a resource for research on the immune response to SARS-CoV-2. The material from the prospective study consisted of cDNA or gDNA derived from T cells, B-cell-depleted T cells, or PBMCs. The samples were drawn from the first 160 participants of the ongoing ImmuneRACE study and from under 1,500 subjects provided by 6 global collaborators. Subjects who had been exposed to COVID-19, were actively infected with it, or had recovered from it provided the deeply sampled blood TCRbeta repertoires that made up the dataset. The sample metadata nearly always contained a de-identified subject ID, COVID-19 status, age in years and sex. The investigation overall reported the following: How much clinical and demographic metadata was included differed by source and by participant, and the metadata was provided uncurated.

Each collaborating institution followed its own protocols to collect whole blood in K2EDTA tubes. Collaborator samples were shipped for TCRbeta analysis as frozen whole blood, isolated PBMCs, or DNA extracted from either sample type. TCRbeta CDR3 regions were amplified from genomic DNA using the immunoSEQ Assay, a bias-controlled multiplex PCR. The source study handled its data this way. The number of nucleated cells in each sample was estimated from the amplification of reference gene primers within the assay. To quantify the absolute abundance of each unique TCRbeta CDR3 rearrangement, sequence reads were collapsed and filtered. For each sample, productive Simpson clonality was calculated as the square root of Simpson's diversity index across productive rearrangements. Not all clones reach the TCRdb copy of this immuneACCESS table, which keeps in-frame sequences only. Checked studies attribute under half of the gap to unresolved V genes and leave the rest unexplained. That table gives V, J and clone size, and the DNA gave D and trimming. The sample table holds approximately 240,000 clones, of which approximately 83% were seen once. The ten largest clonotypes hold about 2.4% of the sample.

CDR1 and CDR2 were assigned from the germline V gene as SGHTA and FQGNSA. Compared with germline, V lacks 4 bases and J lacks 7 bases; bases without a gene match: 3. The CDR3 has 13 amino acids, counting the end cysteine and phenylalanine. Solely the CDR3 DNA is kept, with 39 bases framed from the first base. Sequenced input: peripheral blood. This clonotype was sampled from a woman aged 55-70 years with acute or convalescent COVID-19. This receptor chain uses TRBV7-2 and TRBJ2-1; a stretch of 8 junction bases matches TRBD1. The CDR3 amino acid sequence is: CASSSRTGNEQFF. The base sequence is TGTGCCAGCAGCTCCCGGACAGGGAATGAGCAGTTCTTC.